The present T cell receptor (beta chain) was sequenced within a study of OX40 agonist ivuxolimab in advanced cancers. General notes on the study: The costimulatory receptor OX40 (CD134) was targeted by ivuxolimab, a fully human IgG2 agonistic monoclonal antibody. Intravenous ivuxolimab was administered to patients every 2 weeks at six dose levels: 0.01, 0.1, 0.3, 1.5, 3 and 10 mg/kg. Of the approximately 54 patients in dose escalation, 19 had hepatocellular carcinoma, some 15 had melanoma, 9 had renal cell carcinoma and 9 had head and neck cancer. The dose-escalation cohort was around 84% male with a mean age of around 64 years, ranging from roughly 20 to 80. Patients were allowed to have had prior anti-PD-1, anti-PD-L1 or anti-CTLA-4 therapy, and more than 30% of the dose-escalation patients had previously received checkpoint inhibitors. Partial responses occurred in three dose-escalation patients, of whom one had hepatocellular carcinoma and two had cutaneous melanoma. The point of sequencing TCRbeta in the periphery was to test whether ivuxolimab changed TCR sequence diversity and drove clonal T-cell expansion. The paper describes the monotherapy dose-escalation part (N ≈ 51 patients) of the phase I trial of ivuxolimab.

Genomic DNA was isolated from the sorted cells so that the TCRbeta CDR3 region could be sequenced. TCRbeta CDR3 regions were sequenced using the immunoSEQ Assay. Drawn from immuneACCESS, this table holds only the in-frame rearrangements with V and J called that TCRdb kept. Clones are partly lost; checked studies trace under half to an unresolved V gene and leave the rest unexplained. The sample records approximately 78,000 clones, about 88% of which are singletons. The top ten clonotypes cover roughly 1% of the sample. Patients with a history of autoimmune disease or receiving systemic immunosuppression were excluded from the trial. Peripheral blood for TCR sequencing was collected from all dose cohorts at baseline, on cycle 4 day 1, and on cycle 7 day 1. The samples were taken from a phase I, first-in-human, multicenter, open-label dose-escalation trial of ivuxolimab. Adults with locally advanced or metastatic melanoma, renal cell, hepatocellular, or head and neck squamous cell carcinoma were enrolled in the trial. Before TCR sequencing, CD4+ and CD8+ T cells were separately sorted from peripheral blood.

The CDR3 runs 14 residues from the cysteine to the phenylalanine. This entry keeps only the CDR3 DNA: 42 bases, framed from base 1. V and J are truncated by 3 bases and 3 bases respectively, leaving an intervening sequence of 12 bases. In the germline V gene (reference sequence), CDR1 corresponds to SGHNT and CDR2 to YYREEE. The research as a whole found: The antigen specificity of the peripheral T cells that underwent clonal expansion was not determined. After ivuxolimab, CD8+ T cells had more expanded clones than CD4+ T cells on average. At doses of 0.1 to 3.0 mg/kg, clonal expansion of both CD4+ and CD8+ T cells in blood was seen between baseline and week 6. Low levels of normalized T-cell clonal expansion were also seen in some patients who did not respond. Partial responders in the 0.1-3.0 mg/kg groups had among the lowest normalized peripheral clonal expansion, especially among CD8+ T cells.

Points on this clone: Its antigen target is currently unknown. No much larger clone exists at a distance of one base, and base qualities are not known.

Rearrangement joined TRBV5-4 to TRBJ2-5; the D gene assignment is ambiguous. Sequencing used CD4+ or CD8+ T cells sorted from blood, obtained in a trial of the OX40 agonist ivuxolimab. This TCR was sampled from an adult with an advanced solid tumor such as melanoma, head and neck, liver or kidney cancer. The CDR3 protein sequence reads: CASSSTDGEETQYF. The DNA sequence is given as TGTGCCAGCAGCTCCACAGACGGAGAAGAGACCCAGTACTTC.